Listed below are T cell receptor beta chains from one sample, sequenced in a study of early T cells in non-severe SARS-CoV-2 infection. TCRdb independently ran MiXCR on the 5' RACE reads; one entry per CDR3 protein. Of approximately 52,000 distinct CDR3 sequences listed, around 8% are singletons. Sequencing was performed on whole blood. The receptors shown here come from an adult who was a healthcare worker with PCR-confirmed SARS-CoV-2 infection or an uninfected control (not recorded which). The CDR3 runs from the conserved cysteine through the conserved F or W. The D gene is left open where the match is weak. Clone size, where shown, is once, few, many, or a class for clones that have expanded.

J: TRBJ2-1; D: -; size: many; V: TRBV12-3/TRBV12-4; DNA: TGTGCCAGCAGTTTAGGGGGGGGACAGTCATACAATGAGCAGTTCTTC; CDR3: CASSLGGGQSYNEQFF
J: TRBJ2-1; D: -; size: many; V: TRBV9; DNA: TGTGCCAGCAGCGTAGATGGGGGCTACAATGAGCAGTTCTTC; CDR3: CASSVDGGYNEQFF
J: TRBJ1-1; D: -; size: many; V: TRBV30; DNA: TGTGCCTGGAGTGTACCGAGAGGCCCGAGGACTGAAGCTTTCTTT; CDR3: CAWSVPRGPRTEAFF
J: TRBJ1-1; D: -; size: few; V: TRBV10-1; DNA: TGCGCCAGCAGTGAGAGTCGCCCGAACACTGAAGCTTTCTTT; CDR3: CASSESRPNTEAFF
J: TRBJ2-7; D: -; size: -; V: TRBV7-2; DNA: TGTGCCAGCAGCTTAGTGGTGTACGAGCAGTACTTC; CDR3: CASSLVVYEQYF
J: TRBJ1-1; D: -; size: many; V: TRBV18; DNA: TGTGCCAGCTCACCTTCAGTCACTGAAGCTTTCTTT; CDR3: CASSPSVTEAFF
J: TRBJ2-3; D: -; size: few; V: TRBV13; DNA: TGTGCCAGCAGCTCCCGGGCCTTCGTTACGCAGTATTTT; CDR3: CASSSRAFVTQYF
J: TRBJ1-5; D: -; size: -; V: TRBV27; DNA: TGTGCCAGCAGTTTATCGGGGCAGGGGTTCTCTAATCAGCCCCAGCATTTT; CDR3: CASSLSGQGFSNQPQHF
J: TRBJ1-1; D: -; size: -; V: TRBV7-9; DNA: TGTGCCAGCAGCCCAGGGACGGTTGAAGCTTTCTTT; CDR3: CASSPGTVEAFF
J: TRBJ2-1; D: TRBD2; size: many; V: TRBV7-6; DNA: TGTGCCAGCAGCCCCACGGGAGGGAGCTCCTACAATGAGCAGTTCTTC; CDR3: CASSPTGGSSYNEQFF
J: TRBJ2-3; D: TRBD2; size: few; V: TRBV11-3; DNA: TGTGCCAGCAGCTTAGATGGCGGGAGATCGGATACGCAGTATTTT; CDR3: CASSLDGGRSDTQYF
J: TRBJ2-2; D: -; size: -; V: TRBV27; DNA: TGTGCCAGCACCCGGGTGGTCAGGGTGGGCACCGGGGAGCTGTTTTTT; CDR3: CASTRVVRVGTGELFF
J: TRBJ2-2; D: -; size: -; V: TRBV12-3/TRBV12-4; DNA: TGTGCCAGCACCCTTGGAGGGCAGAACACCGGGGAGCTGTTTTTT; CDR3: CASTLGGQNTGELFF
J: TRBJ2-5; D: -; size: few; V: TRBV11-3; DNA: TGTGCCAGCAGCAAGGGACTCCCCCACGAGACCCAGTACTTC; CDR3: CASSKGLPHETQYF
J: TRBJ2-1; D: -; size: -; V: TRBV29-1; DNA: TGCAGCGCCTTTCAAGGTACCAATGAGCAGTTCTTC; CDR3: CSAFQGTNEQFF
J: TRBJ2-2; D: -; size: many; V: TRBV12-3/TRBV12-4; DNA: TGTGCCAGCAGTTTCGGCCCGGTCACCGGGGAGCTGTTTTTT; CDR3: CASSFGPVTGELFF
J: TRBJ2-2; D: -; size: few; V: TRBV14; DNA: TGTGCCAGCAGCCAAGCCAGCCCCGGGGAGCTGTTTTTT; CDR3: CASSQASPGELFF
J: TRBJ2-2; D: -; size: many; V: TRBV28; DNA: TGTGCCAGCAAACCCCCCGGAAACACCGGGGAGCTGTTTTTT; CDR3: CASKPPGNTGELFF
J: TRBJ2-4; D: TRBD1; size: -; V: TRBV11-1; DNA: TGTGCCAGCAGCCCCAGCTTGGGGACAGGATCCAAAAACATTCAGTACTTC; CDR3: CASSPSLGTGSKNIQYF
J: TRBJ2-1; D: -; size: -; V: TRBV27; DNA: TGTGCCAGCAGTTTAAATCCAGAGGGCTACAATGAGCAGTTCTTC; CDR3: CASSLNPEGYNEQFF
J: TRBJ2-5; D: TRBD1; size: many; V: TRBV29-1; DNA: TGCAGCGTCCGGACAGGGGGCCGGGAGACCCAGTACTTC; CDR3: CSVRTGGRETQYF
J: TRBJ1-1; D: -; size: -; V: TRBV7-6; DNA: TGTGCCAGCAGCTTAAGTGGGGAGTGGACTGAAGCTTTCTTT; CDR3: CASSLSGEWTEAFF
J: TRBJ2-5; D: TRBD1; size: many; V: TRBV18; DNA: TGTGCCAGCTCCTACGGACAGGGGAAAGAGACCCAGTACTTC; CDR3: CASSYGQGKETQYF
J: TRBJ1-1; D: -; size: -; V: TRBV9; DNA: TGTGCCAGCAGTTCACTGGGGCGCACTGAAGCTTTCTTT; CDR3: CASSSLGRTEAFF
J: TRBJ2-5; D: TRBD2; size: few; V: TRBV29-1; DNA: TGCAGCGTTGAACGGGGGGGAGAGACCCAGTACTTC; CDR3: CSVERGGETQYF
J: TRBJ2-3; D: TRBD1; size: many; V: TRBV6-1; DNA: TGTGCCAGCAGGGTTCAGGACAGGGGCACAGATACGCAGTATTTT; CDR3: CASRVQDRGTDTQYF
J: TRBJ2-1; D: -; size: few; V: TRBV20-1; DNA: TGCAGCCTTCTCGGGGGAGTCGGCGAGCAGTTCTTC; CDR3: CSLLGGVGEQFF
J: TRBJ2-2; D: -; size: few; V: TRBV9; DNA: TGTGCCAGCAGCGTAGCTATCACGTCGGAGGCCGGGGAGCTGTTTTTT; CDR3: CASSVAITSEAGELFF
J: TRBJ2-3; D: TRBD2; size: many; V: TRBV20-1; DNA: TGCAGTGCTGAACGACTAGCGGGAGTCACAGATACGCAGTATTTT; CDR3: CSAERLAGVTDTQYF
J: TRBJ2-5; D: -; size: -; V: TRBV5-1; DNA: TGCGCCAGCCGGCCAAAAAGCCCCCCAGAGACCCAGTACTTC; CDR3: CASRPKSPPETQYF
J: TRBJ2-3; D: -; size: few; V: TRBV12-3/TRBV12-4; DNA: TGTGCCAGCGGTAGCCTCTCCACAGATACGCAGTATTTT; CDR3: CASGSLSTDTQYF
J: TRBJ2-5; D: -; size: -; V: TRBV4-2; DNA: TGTGCCAGCAGCCAAGGTGCAGGGGTACGCGAGACCCAGTACTTC; CDR3: CASSQGAGVRETQYF
J: TRBJ2-1; D: -; size: many; V: TRBV5-1; DNA: TGCGCCAGCGCTCTAGGGCTAGTTAATGATGAGCAGTTCTTC; CDR3: CASALGLVNDEQFF
J: TRBJ2-7; D: TRBD1; size: few; V: TRBV7-6; DNA: TGTGCCAGCAGCTTAGAAGGGACAGCCTACGAGCAGTACTTC; CDR3: CASSLEGTAYEQYF
J: TRBJ1-2; D: -; size: many; V: TRBV27; DNA: TGTGCCAGCAGTTTTCAAGGTTACTATGGCTACACCTTC; CDR3: CASSFQGYYGYTF
J: TRBJ1-5; D: -; size: -; V: TRBV7-8; DNA: TGTGCCAGCAGCTTAGGCGAGGGGCAGGGTCAGCCCCAGCATTTT; CDR3: CASSLGEGQGQPQHF
J: TRBJ1-4; D: -; size: few; V: TRBV20-1; DNA: TGCAGTGCTAGAGATGGCGAAAAACTGTTTTTT; CDR3: CSARDGEKLFF
J: TRBJ2-2; D: TRBD2; size: many; V: TRBV9; DNA: TGTGCCAGCAGCGTAGGAGGTAGCGGGAGCCTGAACACCGGGGAGCTGTTTTTT; CDR3: CASSVGGSGSLNTGELFF
J: TRBJ2-7; D: -; size: many; V: TRBV28; DNA: TGTGCCAGCAGTTCCCCGGGTTACGAGCAGTACTTC; CDR3: CASSSPGYEQYF